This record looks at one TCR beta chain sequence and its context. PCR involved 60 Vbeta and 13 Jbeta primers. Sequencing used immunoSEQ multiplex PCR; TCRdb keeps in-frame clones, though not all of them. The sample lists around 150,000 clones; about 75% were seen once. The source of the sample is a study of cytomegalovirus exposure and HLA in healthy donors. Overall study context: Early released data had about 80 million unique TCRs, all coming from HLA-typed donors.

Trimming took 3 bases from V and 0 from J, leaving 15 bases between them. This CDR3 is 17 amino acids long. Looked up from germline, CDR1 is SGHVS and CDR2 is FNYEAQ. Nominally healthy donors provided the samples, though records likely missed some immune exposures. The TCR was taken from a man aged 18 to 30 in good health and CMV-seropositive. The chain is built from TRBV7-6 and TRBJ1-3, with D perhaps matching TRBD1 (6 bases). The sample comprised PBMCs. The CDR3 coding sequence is TGTGCCAGCAGCTTTACGATGACAGGCACCTCTGGAAACACCATATATTTT. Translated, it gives CASSFTMTGTSGNTIYF.